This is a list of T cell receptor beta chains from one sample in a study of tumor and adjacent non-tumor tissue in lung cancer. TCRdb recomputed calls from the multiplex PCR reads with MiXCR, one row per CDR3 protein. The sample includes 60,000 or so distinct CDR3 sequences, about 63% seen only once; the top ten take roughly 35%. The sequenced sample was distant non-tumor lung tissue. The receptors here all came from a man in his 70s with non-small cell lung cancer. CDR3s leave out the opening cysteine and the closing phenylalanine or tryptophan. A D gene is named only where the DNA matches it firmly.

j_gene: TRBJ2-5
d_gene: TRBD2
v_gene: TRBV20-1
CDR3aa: SARDREGKGTQY

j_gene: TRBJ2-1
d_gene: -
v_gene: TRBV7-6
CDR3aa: TSSPSLTNEQF

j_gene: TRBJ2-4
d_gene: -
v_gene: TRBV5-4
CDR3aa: TSSDYTELNIQY

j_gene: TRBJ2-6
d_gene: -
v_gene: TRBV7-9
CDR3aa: ASSLPTGTGANVLT

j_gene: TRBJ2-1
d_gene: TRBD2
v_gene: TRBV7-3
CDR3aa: ASCLTTLAGRDEQF

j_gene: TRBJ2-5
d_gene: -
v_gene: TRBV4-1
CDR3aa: TSSQDRETQY

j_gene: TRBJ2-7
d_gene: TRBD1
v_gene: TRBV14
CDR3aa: ASNRTGTGTIEQY

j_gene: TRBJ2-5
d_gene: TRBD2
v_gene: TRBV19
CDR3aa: ATSRSGVETQY

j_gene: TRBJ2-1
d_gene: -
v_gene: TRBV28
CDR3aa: ASSLFGSSSLNEQF

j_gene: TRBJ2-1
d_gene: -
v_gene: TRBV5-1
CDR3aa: ASSPRLAAYNGQF

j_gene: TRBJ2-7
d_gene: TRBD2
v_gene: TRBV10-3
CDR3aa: AISPREVYEQY

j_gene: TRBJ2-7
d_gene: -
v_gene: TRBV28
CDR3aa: DSSSPGTWTSYEQY

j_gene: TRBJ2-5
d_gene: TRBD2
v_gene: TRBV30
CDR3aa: AWNRGRGIPETQY

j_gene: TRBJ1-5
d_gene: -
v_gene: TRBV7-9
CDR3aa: ASSLGSGAGQPQH

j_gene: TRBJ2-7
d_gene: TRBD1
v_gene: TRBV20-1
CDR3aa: RAGQGAGMPSYEQY

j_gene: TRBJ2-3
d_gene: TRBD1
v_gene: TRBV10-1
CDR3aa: ASSDSGTEVDTQY

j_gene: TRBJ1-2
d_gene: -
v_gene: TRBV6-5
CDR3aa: ASSSPEYNYGYT